This T cell receptor beta chain was sequenced for a study of blood T cell repertoires in COVID-19. Repertoires were generated with immunoSEQ multiplex PCR, while TCRdb's copy carries only in-frame clones and drops some. Of over 80,000 clones listed, 70% to 80% are singletons. Germline V gene data show CDR1 as SGHNT and CDR2 as YYREEE (reference sequence). This CDR3 region has 15 residues. The trim removed 3 bases at V and 2 bases at J, leaving 3 bases unmatched. Sequenced material: peripheral blood. The V call is TRBV5-4, the J call TRBJ2-5, with 11 nucleotides matching TRBD2. The TCR originated in a woman older than 75 with active or convalescent COVID-19. CDR3: CASSYRLAGQETQYF. Written as DNA, the CDR3 is TGTGCCAGCAGCTACCGACTAGCGGGACAAGAGACCCAGTACTTC.